A single sample gave rise to the 15 T cell receptor beta chains below, sequenced in a study of OX40 agonist ivuxolimab in advanced cancers. TCRdb's table, derived via immunoSEQ multiplex PCR, lists solely in-frame clones and lacks some. This table has 60,000 to 85,000 clones, 88% appearing once. The sequenced sample was CD4+ or CD8+ T cells sorted from blood, obtained in a trial of the OX40 agonist ivuxolimab. Every receptor here comes from an adult with an advanced solid tumor such as melanoma, head and neck, liver or kidney cancer.

The V gene is TRBV2, the J gene TRBJ2-2; TRBD2 is a possible D gene (6 bases). Germline CDR1 is SNHLY and CDR2 is FYNNEI. This CDR3 has 13 amino acids. Trimming removed 5 bases at V and 4 bases at J, with 8 bases between. Written as DNA, the CDR3 is TGTGCCAGCAGTCGGGACTTCACCGGGGAGCTGTTTTTT. Amino acid sequence: CASSRDFTGELFF.

The chain has TRBV12-5 and TRBJ2-1, with 11 positions matching TRBD2. Germline CDR1 is LGHNT and CDR2 is FRNRAP. The CDR3 contains 15 residues. The V segment lost 3 bases and the J segment 5 bases; nucleotides outside the gene matches: 3. The CDR3 DNA follows: TGTGCTAGTGGTTTAATGGGACTAGCGGACAATGAGCAGTTCTTC. Translated, it gives CASGLMGLADNEQFF.

The chain employs TRBV4-2 and TRBJ2-7, with D unclear. The CDR3 spans 14 residues. CDR1 is LGHNA, CDR2 YNFKEQ, per germline. V was trimmed by 1 base and J by 1 base, leaving 8 bases between them. The chain's CDR3 is CASSQGYGSYEQYF. CDR3 DNA: TGTGCCAGCAGCCAAGGATACGGGTCCTACGAGCAGTACTTC.

The chain couples TRBV10-3 to TRBJ2-7; D is unresolved. The germline V gene encodes CDR1 ENHRY and CDR2 SYGVKD. There are 12 residues in the CDR3. V lost 3 bases and J 6 bases, leaving 9 bases between the germline ends. CDR3 nucleotides: TGTGCCATCAGTGAACTGATGGGCGAGCAGTACTTC. Residues: CAISELMGEQYF.

The genes are TRBV5-4 and TRBJ2-2; 10 bases are a match to TRBD1. J lost 4 bases, V lost 1 base, and 1 base had no gene match. The CDR3 length is 15 residues. Germline V CDR1 and CDR2: SGHNT, YYREEE (reference sequence). DNA for the CDR3: TGTGCCAGCAGCTTGCGGACAGGGGGCACCGGGGAGCTGTTTTTT. Encoded protein: CASSLRTGGTGELFF.

This chain joins TRBV5-4 and TRBJ2-7; D remains ambiguous. Deletions cut 1 base from V and 3 bases from J, with 2 bases between. The CDR3 has 11 amino acids. Germline CDR1 is SGHNT and CDR2 is YYREEE (reference sequence). The CDR3 nucleotides are TGTGCCAGCAGCTTGTTCTACGAGCAGTACTTC. It encodes CASSLFYEQYF.

The chain employs TRBV11-2 and TRBJ1-1, with TRBD1 matching over 9 bases. Trimming at V came to 4 bases and at J to 12 bases, leaving 18 bases not matched to a gene. The CDR3 has 16 amino acids. The germline V gene encodes CDR1 SGHAT and CDR2 FQNNGV. The DNA for the CDR3 is TGTGCCAGCAGCTCCTACAGGGGGCGCTTCCCGTCGGTAACTTTCTTT. Residues: CASSSYRGRFPSVTFF.

The chain joins TRBV7-2 to TRBJ2-3; D is uncertain. V lost 2 bases, J lost 6 bases, and 6 bases lay in between. Germline V gene lookup returns CDR1 SGHTA and CDR2 FQGNSA. This CDR3 has 12 residues. The CDR3 region has the DNA TGTGCCAGCAGCTTACAATCCGATACGCAGTATTTT. Protein product: CASSLQSDTQYF.

V gene TRBV6-5 combines with J gene TRBJ1-1, with D perhaps TRBD1 (5 bases). CDR1 is MNHEY and CDR2 is SVGAGI in the germline V gene. V lost 0 bases and J 2 bases, leaving 13 bases between the germline ends. The CDR3 consists of 16 residues. As DNA, the CDR3 is TGTGCCAGCAGTTACTCGGGGCAGACGAGAAACACTGAAGCTTTCTTT. Translation gives CASSYSGQTRNTEAFF.

This chain uses TRBV5-1 with TRBJ2-3, with 8 bases lining up with TRBD2. The CDR3 sequence is 16 residues long. Trimming took 2 bases from V and 1 from J; bases not matched to a gene: 6. Germline CDR1 reads SGHRS; CDR2 reads YFSETQ. CDR3 amino acids: CASSFGTSRGTDTQYF. As DNA, the CDR3 is TGCGCCAGCAGCTTTGGGACTAGTAGAGGCACAGATACGCAGTATTTT. The full variable domain, in which reference TRBV5-1 and TRBJ2-3 provide the parts outside the CDR3, is KAGVTQTPRYLIKTRGQQVTLSCSPISGHRSVSWYQQTPGQGLQFLFEYFSETQRNKGNFPGRFSGRQFSNSRSEMNVSTLELGDSALYLCASSFGTSRGTDTQYFGPGTRLTVL.

V usage is TRBV10-1 and J usage is TRBJ2-5; D remains ambiguous. The CDR3 totals 12 residues. Trimming took off 6 bases at V and 4 bases at J, with 9 bases between the two ends. Germline CDR1 reads WNHNN; CDR2 reads SYGVQD (reference sequence). CDR3 in DNA: TGCGCCAGCAGAGGAGCCGGAGAGACCCAGTACTTC. It is translated as CASRGAGETQYF.

The chain recombines TRBV21-1 with TRBJ2-4; the D call of TRBD2 is as the table states it, not checked on the DNA. TRBV21-1 is recorded as a pseudogene. The CDR3 is 14 residues long. The CDR3 DNA reads as TGCCCTCAAACGTCTGGGGGAGGGCCAAACATTCAGTACTTC. Protein product: CPQTSGGGPNIQYF.

This clone was found once. The chain recombines TRBV5-1 with TRBJ2-3; D gene uncertain. The germline gives CDR1 SGHRS, CDR2 YFSETQ. Deletions cut 0 bases from V and 1 base from J, with 12 bases between. This CDR3 is built from 16 residues. This chain's CDR3 is CASSLGVASGTDTQYF. CDR3 DNA: TGCGCCAGCAGCTTGGGTGTCGCAAGCGGCACAGATACGCAGTATTTT.

The chain is built from TRBV28 and TRBJ2-6; no clear D gene. Deletions cut 5 bases from V and 0 bases from J, with 8 bases between. The germline CDR1 and CDR2 sequences are MDHEN and SYDVKM. The CDR3 has 15 residues. The CDR3 here is CASSPALSGANVLTF. The CDR3 nucleotides read TGTGCCAGCAGTCCCGCACTCTCTGGGGCCAACGTCCTGACTTTC.

The J gene is TRBJ2-7, the V gene TRBV7-9; D ambiguous. The CDR3 spans 12 residues. Looked up from germline, CDR1 is SEHNR and CDR2 is FQNEAQ (reference sequence). V shed 7 bases and J shed 7 bases, with 14 bases lying between them. CDR3 in DNA: TGTGCCAGCAAGCGCGAAGGAGCAGAGCAGTACTTC. Residues: CASKREGAEQYF. Full variable domain (outside the CDR3, taken from reference TRBV7-9 and TRBJ2-7): DTGVSQNPRHKITKRGQNVTFRCDPISEHNRLYWYRQTLGQGPEFLTYFQNEAQLEKSRLLSDRFSAERPKGSFSTLEIQRTEQGDSAMYLCASKREGAEQYFGPGTRLTVT.